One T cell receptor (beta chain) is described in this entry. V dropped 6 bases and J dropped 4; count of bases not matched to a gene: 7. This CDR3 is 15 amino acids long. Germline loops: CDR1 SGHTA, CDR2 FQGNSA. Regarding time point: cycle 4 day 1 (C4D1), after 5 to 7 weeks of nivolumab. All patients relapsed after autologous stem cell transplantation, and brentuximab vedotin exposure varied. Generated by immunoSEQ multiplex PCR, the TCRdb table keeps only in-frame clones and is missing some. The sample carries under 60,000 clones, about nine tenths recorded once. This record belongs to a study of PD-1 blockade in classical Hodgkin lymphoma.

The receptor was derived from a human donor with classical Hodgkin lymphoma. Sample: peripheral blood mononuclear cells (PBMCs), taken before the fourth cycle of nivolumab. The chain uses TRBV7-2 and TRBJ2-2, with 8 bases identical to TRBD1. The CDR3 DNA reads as TGTGCCAGCAGGCCCCCCGGGACAGGCACCGGGGAGCTGTTTTTT. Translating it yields CASRPPGTGTGELFF. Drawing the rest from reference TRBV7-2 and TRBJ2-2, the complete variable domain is GAGVSQSPSNKVTEKGKDVELRCDPISGHTALYWYRQSLGQGLEFLIYFQGNSAPDKSGLPSDRFSAERTGGSVSTLTIQRTQQEDSAVYLCASRPPGTGTGELFFGEGSRLTVL.